This T cell receptor (beta chain) was sequenced during a study of CD8+ T cells in alopecia areata. Study in general: Oral tofacitinib, 5 to 10 mg twice daily, was given in an open-label trial.

Documented treatment: oral pan-JAK inhibitor, 5-10 mg twice daily. Extraction and reverse transcription of RNA yielded cDNA as the sequencing template. Assay used: immunoSEQ multiplex PCR; TCRdb lists only in-frame clones, some missing. The sample yields more than 150,000 clones, about 60% seen once. The starting material was CD8+ T cells sorted from blood, obtained at week 24, from a patient treated with tofacitinib. This TCR was recovered from a human donor with alopecia areata.

CDR3 sequence (DNA): TGTGCCAGCGTAGGGATTTATGGCTACACCTTC. It translates to CASVGIYGYTF. The chain links TRBV7-2 to TRBJ1-2; no definite D call. The CDR3 is 11 amino acids. The V end lost 8 bases, the J end lost 5 bases, and 9 bases lay between the germline ends. The V gene's germline CDR1 is SGHTA and CDR2 FQGNSA.